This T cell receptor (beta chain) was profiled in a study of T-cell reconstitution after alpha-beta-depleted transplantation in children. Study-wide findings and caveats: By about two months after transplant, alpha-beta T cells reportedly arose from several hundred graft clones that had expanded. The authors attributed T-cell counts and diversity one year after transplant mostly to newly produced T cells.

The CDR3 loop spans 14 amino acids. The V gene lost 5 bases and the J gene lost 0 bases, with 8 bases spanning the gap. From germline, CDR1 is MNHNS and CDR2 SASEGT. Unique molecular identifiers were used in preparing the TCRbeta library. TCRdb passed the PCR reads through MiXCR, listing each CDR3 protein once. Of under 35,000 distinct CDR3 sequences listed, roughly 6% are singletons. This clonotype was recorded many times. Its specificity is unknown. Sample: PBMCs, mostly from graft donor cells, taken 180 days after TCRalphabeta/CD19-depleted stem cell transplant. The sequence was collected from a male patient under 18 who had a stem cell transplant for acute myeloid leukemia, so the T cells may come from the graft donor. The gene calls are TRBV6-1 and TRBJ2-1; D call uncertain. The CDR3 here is CASSTASSYNEQFF. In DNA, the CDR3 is TGTGCCAGCAGTACAGCGAGCTCCTACAATGAGCAGTTCTTC.